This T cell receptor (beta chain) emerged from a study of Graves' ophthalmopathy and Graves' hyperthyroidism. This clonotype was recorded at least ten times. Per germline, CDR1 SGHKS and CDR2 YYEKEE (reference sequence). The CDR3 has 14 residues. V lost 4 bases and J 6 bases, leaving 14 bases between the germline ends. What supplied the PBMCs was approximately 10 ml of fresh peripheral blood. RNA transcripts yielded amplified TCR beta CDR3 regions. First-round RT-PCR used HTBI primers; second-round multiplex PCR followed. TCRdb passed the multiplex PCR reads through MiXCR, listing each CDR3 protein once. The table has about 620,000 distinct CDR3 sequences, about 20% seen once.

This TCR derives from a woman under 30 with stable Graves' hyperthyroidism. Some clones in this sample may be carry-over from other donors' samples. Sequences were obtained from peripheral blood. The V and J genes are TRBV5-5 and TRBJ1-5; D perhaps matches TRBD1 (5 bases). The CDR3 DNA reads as TGTGCCAGCAGCGTAACAGGTGCGGGTCAGCCCCAGCATTTT. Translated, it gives CASSVTGAGQPQHF.